This T cell receptor (beta chain) comes out of a study of human T cells and chemical hapten exposure. Whole-study results and caveats: Donors had alopecia, so their immune response may differ from healthy people's.

This clonotype occurred a few times. Its target is not known. Original processing methods: Across samples, TCR counts had a median of approximately 100,000 and ranged from roughly 23,224 to 690,600. One entry per CDR3 protein, called by TCRdb with MiXCR from the RACE reads. The V and J calls and clone size are TCRdb's, not the authors'. The sample contains 180,000 or so distinct CDR3 sequences, 20% to 25% of which appear only once. Trimming stripped 3 bases from V and 5 bases from J, with 17 bases between. The CDR3 consists of 14 residues. Germline assignment: CDR1 SQVTM and CDR2 ANQGSEA. Time point defined: patch test 1, 2 weeks after DPC sensitization. Treatment denoted: therapeutic diphenylcyclopropenone sensitization with weekly scalp DPC.

This clonotype originated in a woman aged 45-59 years with alopecia areata. Some clones in this sample may be carry-over from other donors' samples. This chain uses TRBV29-1 with TRBJ2-7, with D unclear. The sequencing used whole blood, collected in connection with sensitization to the hapten diphenylcyclopropenone (DPC). The CDR3 reads CSVEQIDRMDEQYF. In nucleotides, the CDR3 is TGCAGCGTTGAGCAGATAGACCGGATGGACGAGCAGTACTTC.